The rows below give T cell receptor beta chains drawn from one sample of a study of CD8+ T cells in alopecia areata. Repertoires were generated with immunoSEQ multiplex PCR, while TCRdb's copy carries only in-frame clones and drops some. Of approximately 300,000 clones in the sample, about 62% were seen once. The sequenced sample was CD4+ T cells sorted from blood, obtained at week 24, from a patient treated with tofacitinib. The receptors derive from a human donor with alopecia areata. CDR3s include the opening cysteine and the closing phenylalanine or tryptophan. D genes are given only for firm matches. Some rows mark clone size as missing; the rest say once, few, many or name a class of expanded clone.

v_call	clone_size	d_call	j_call	cdr3_nt	cdr3_aa
TRBV9	.	TRBD1	TRBJ2-2	TGTGCCAGCAGCGCCAGGACAGGGGCCGGGGAGCTGTTTTTT	CASSARTGAGELFF
TRBV9	.	.	TRBJ2-2	TGTGCCAGCAGCCCCCGGTATCTCCGCACCGGGGAGCTGTTTTTT	CASSPRYLRTGELFF
TRBV30	few	.	TRBJ1-2	TGTGCCTGGAGTGAGTCAGCGAGACCTAACTATGGCTACACCTTC	CAWSESARPNYGYTF
TRBV4-1	.	.	TRBJ2-1	TGCGCCAGCAGCCAGGACCAACGGGGGTCCTACAATGAGCAGTTCTTC	CASSQDQRGSYNEQFF
TRBV5-6	.	.	TRBJ1-6	TGTGCCAGCAGCTGGGAGGGGGAGGATTCACCCCTCCACTTT	CASSWEGEDSPLHF
TRBV30	.	.	TRBJ2-1	TGTGCCTGGAGCTCTAAGCGGACCTACAATGAGCAGTTCTTC	CAWSSKRTYNEQFF
TRBV5-1	.	.	TRBJ1-2	TGCGCCAGCAGCTTACAGGACACGCTAAGCTATGGCTACACCTTC	CASSLQDTLSYGYTF
TRBV7-9	few	.	TRBJ2-5	TGTGCCAGCAGCTTGGGCAGGGGCCAAGAGACCCAGTACTTC	CASSLGRGQETQYF
TRBV30	.	.	TRBJ1-1	TGTGCCTGGAGAGGGGGGGCGTCGATCACTGAAGCTTTCTTT	CAWRGGASITEAFF
TRBV2	.	TRBD1	TRBJ1-4	TGTGCCGTGGGCAGGGGGCTTACTAATGAAAAACTGTTTTTT	CAVGRGLTNEKLFF
TRBV29-1	.	.	TRBJ2-3	TGCAGCGTTGCAGGGAACACAGATACGCAGTATTTT	CSVAGNTDTQYF
TRBV7-9	few	TRBD1	TRBJ1-1	TGTGCCAGCAGAACCGGGACAGGGAACACTGAAGCTTTCTTT	CASRTGTGNTEAFF
TRBV4-3	few	.	TRBJ2-4	TGCGCCAGCAGCCAAGAAACAGGTAGAAACATTCAGTACTTC	CASSQETGRNIQYF
TRBV15	.	.	TRBJ1-2	TGTGCCACCAGCAGAGCCGGGAACTATGGCTACACCTTC	CATSRAGNYGYTF
TRBV28	.	TRBD1	TRBJ1-5	TGTGCCAGCAGTACAGGGGGTCAGCCCCAGCATTTT	CASSTGGQPQHF
TRBV27	.	.	TRBJ1-5	TGTGCCAGCAGTGCCCAAAATCAGCCCCAGCATTTT	CASSAQNQPQHF
TRBV6-6	few	.	TRBJ2-3	TGTGCCAGCAGTTACGGCGATACAGCCACAGATACGCAGTATTTT	CASSYGDTATDTQYF
TRBV12-2	.	.	TRBJ2-5	TGTGCAAGTCGCTTAGGTCGGAAGACCCAGTACTTC	CASRLGRKTQYF
TRBV10-3	.	.	TRBJ2-3	TGTGCCATCAGTGAGTCGACACCCACAGATACGCAGTATTTT	CAISESTPTDTQYF
TRBV29-1	.	TRBD1	TRBJ1-2	TGCGCCGGGGGACAGGGAGCTAACTATGGCTACACCTTC	CAGGQGANYGYTF
TRBV7-2	.	.	TRBJ2-2	TGTGCCAGCAGCTTAGGGCCGCGGGTGTACACCGGGGAGCTGTTTTTT	CASSLGPRVYTGELFF
TRBV6-6	.	.	TRBJ2-7	TGTGCCAGCAGTTACGGGATCTCTTACGAGCAGTACTTC	CASSYGISYEQYF
TRBV5-1	.	.	TRBJ2-6	TGCGCCAGCAGCCTAGGGACCGGTGGGGCCAACGTCCTGACTTTC	CASSLGTGGANVLTF
TRBV4-3	.	TRBD1	TRBJ2-4	TGCGCCAGCAGCCTCGGGACAGGGCTAGCCAAAAACATTCAGTACTTC	CASSLGTGLAKNIQYF
TRBV27	.	TRBD1	TRBJ1-6	TGTGCCAGCAGTTTAGGGACAGGGGGTTCACCCCTCCACTTT	CASSLGTGGSPLHF
TRBV15	once	.	TRBJ2-1	TGTGCCACCAGCAGAGGACAGCTGAGCTCCTACAATGAGCAGTTCTTC	CATSRGQLSSYNEQFF
TRBV30	.	.	TRBJ1-1	TGTGCCTGGAGTTCGGGGACGAACACTGAAGCTTTCTTT	CAWSSGTNTEAFF
TRBV9	.	.	TRBJ2-1	TGTGCCAGCAGCGTAGGCAGCAGCTCCTACAATGAGCAGTTCTTC	CASSVGSSSYNEQFF
TRBV4-1	.	.	TRBJ1-4	TGCGCCAGCGGGTTAGGGACGAATAATGAAAAACTGTTTTTT	CASGLGTNNEKLFF
TRBV29-1	few	TRBD1	TRBJ2-2	TGCAGCGGGAGAGGACAGGCGGGCAGGACCGGGGAGCTGTTTTTT	CSGRGQAGRTGELFF
TRBV2	.	TRBD1	TRBJ2-6	TGTGCCAGCAGTAAGGGGGCGGGGGCCAACGTCCTGACTTTC	CASSKGAGANVLTF
TRBV9	.	.	TRBJ2-6	TGTGCCAGCAGCGTATTCGGGAGTGGGGCCAACGTCCTGACTTTC	CASSVFGSGANVLTF
TRBV30	.	.	TRBJ1-2	TGTGCCTGGAGTGCCACCCGATACAGGGTCCCCTATGGCTACACCTTC	CAWSATRYRVPYGYTF
TRBV2	.	.	TRBJ1-5	TGTGCCAGCAGTGCCCTTGGCAGCCTAGGGGAGCCCCAGCATTTT	CASSALGSLGEPQHF
TRBV4-2	.	.	TRBJ2-1	TGTGCCAGCAGCCCTCTAGGGCCCCTCTTCGATGAGCAGTTCTTC	CASSPLGPLFDEQFF
TRBV9	few	.	TRBJ1-6	TGTGCCAGCAGCTCCAGACCGAACTCGCCCCTCCACTTT	CASSSRPNSPLHF
TRBV29-1	.	.	TRBJ2-1	TGCAGCGTTGAAGCAGGGGCTCGTGAGCAGTTCTTC	CSVEAGAREQFF
TRBV28	.	.	TRBJ1-5	TGTGCCAGCAGTCGACGTCAGCCCCAGCATTTT	CASSRRQPQHF
TRBV29-1	once	.	TRBJ1-4	TGCAGCGTTGGCCACAGGGAAGGGAAACTGTTTTTT	CSVGHREGKLFF
TRBV10-3	.	TRBD1	TRBJ1-5	TGTGCCATCAGTGGGACAGGAGATCAGCCCCAGCATTTT	CAISGTGDQPQHF
TRBV5-1	few	.	TRBJ2-5	TGCGCCAGCAGCGGCCAGGAGACCCAGTACTTC	CASSGQETQYF
TRBV19	few	.	TRBJ1-1	TGTGCCAGTAGTATTCGGGCGTTGAACACTGAAGCTTTCTTT	CASSIRALNTEAFF
TRBV7-2	.	.	TRBJ1-2	TGTGCCAGCAGCCGGCCCCCGGGGGGGAGGGGTGGCTACACCTTC	CASSRPPGGRGGYTF
TRBV4-1	few	.	TRBJ2-7	TGCGCCAGCAGCCAAGAGACCGAGAGCGTTACCTACGAGCAGTACTTC	CASSQETESVTYEQYF